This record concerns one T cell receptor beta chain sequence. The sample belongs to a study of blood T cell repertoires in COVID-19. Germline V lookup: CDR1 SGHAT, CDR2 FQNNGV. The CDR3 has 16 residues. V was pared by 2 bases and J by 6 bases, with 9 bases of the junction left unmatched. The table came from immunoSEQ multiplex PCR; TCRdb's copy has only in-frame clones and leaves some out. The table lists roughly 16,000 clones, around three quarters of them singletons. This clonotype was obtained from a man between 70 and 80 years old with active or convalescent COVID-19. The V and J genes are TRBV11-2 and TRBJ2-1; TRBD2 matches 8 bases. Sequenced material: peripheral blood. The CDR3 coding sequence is TGTGCCAGCAGCTTAAGGGCGGGAGGCGGAGGCAATGAGCAGTTCTTC. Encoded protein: CASSLRAGGGGNEQFF.